Detailed here is one TCR beta chain. Its matching antigen is unknown. This sample is drawn from a study of CD8 T cells in Susac syndrome. Points from the study as a whole: The CD4+ T cell repertoires that were profiled in Susac syndrome showed no clonal expansion.

RNA was extracted with the RNeasy kit, and a quantity of about 0.45 to 1 ug was reverse transcribed using random hexamers. The amplification used immunoSEQ multiplex PCR on TCR beta CDR3; it spanned 54 Vbeta and 13 Jbeta. TCRdb re-derived calls from the immunoSEQ multiplex PCR reads in MiXCR, one entry per CDR3 protein. The repertoire holds under 150,000 distinct CDR3 sequences, with 95% as singletons. Trimming stripped 6 bases from V and 5 bases from J, with 7 bases between. Per the germline V gene, CDR1 is SGHDN and CDR2 is FVKESK. This CDR3 spans 12 amino acids. Under recently defined diagnostic criteria, the patients with Susac syndrome qualified as having definite or probable disease.

The sequenced sample consisted of CD4+ T cells from PBMCs. The sequence derives from a human donor with Susac syndrome. The chain uses TRBV14 and TRBJ1-4; D gene ambiguous. The CDR3 DNA sequence: TGTGCCAGCAGTGGGAAAAATGAAAAACTGTTTTTT. This sequence encodes CASSGKNEKLFF.